This T cell receptor (beta chain) was found in a study of human T cells and chemical hapten exposure. In the study overall: Diphenylcyclopropenone was administered weekly to the scalp of patients throughout the roughly 24-week study. Broader study findings: Clustering by CDR3 similarity yielded significantly more large clusters from expanded TCRs than controls.

A remark on this clonotype: What it binds is unknown.

The CDR3 extends over 14 amino acids. V shed 1 base, J shed 8 bases, and the junction held 8 bases outside the gene matches. Germline CDR1 DFQATT, CDR2 SNEGSKA (reference sequence). The time point here: patch test 1, 2 weeks after DPC sensitization. The treatment was: therapeutic diphenylcyclopropenone sensitization with weekly scalp DPC. Alopecia patients deemed DPC-suitable, aged 18 to 70, excluding pregnancy. TCRdb re-analysed the RACE reads in MiXCR, keeping a single row per CDR3 protein. The sample lists 150,000 to 200,000 distinct CDR3 sequences, roughly 15% occurring once. Sample: whole blood, taken in connection with sensitization to the hapten diphenylcyclopropenone (DPC). This clonotype was sampled from a woman between 25 and 40 years old with alopecia areata. Some clones in this sample may be carry-over from other donors' samples. The rearrangement uses TRBV20-1 and TRBJ2-7, with 10 positions matching TRBD2. CDR3 coding DNA: TGCAGTGCTAGAGGTCTAGCGGGGGACCTAAAGCAGTACTTC. It encodes CSARGLAGDLKQYF.